This passage covers 2 T cell receptor beta chains from one sample sequenced in a study of shared clonotypes between healthy human individuals. Naive-designated CD8 cells lacked CD45RO, were positively enriched for CCR7, and omitted terminally differentiated effector memory CD45RA+ cells. Repertoires were generated with immunoSEQ multiplex PCR, while TCRdb's copy carries only in-frame clones and drops some. Altogether some 1,900,000 clones are present, about 95% being singletons, with the ten largest covering roughly 1%. Sequencing was performed on naive CD8+ T cells sorted from blood. These TCRs come from a man between 18 and 29 years old in good health.

V gene TRBV4-1 combines with J gene TRBJ1-5; D gene unclear. Trimming took 0 bases from V and 2 from J, leaving 8 bases between them. Germline CDR1 is MGHRA and CDR2 is YSYEKL. The CDR3 is made up of 15 amino acids. CDR3 amino acids: CASSQERGRNQPQHF. As DNA, the CDR3 is TGCGCCAGCAGCCAAGAACGGGGTCGCAATCAGCCCCAGCATTTT.

This clone was seen just once. This chain uses TRBV6-6 with TRBJ1-5, with D perhaps TRBD1 (5 bases). The CDR3 is 15 residues long. CDR1 is MNHNY, CDR2 SVGAGI, per germline (reference sequence). V lost 5 bases, J lost 2 bases, and 13 bases lay in between. The CDR3 coding sequence is TGTGCCAGCAGTAGAAGCGGGGGTGGCAATCAGCCCCAGCATTTT. This encodes CASSRSGGGNQPQHF.